The T cell receptor (beta chain) under discussion was sequenced for a study of T cell repertoires in cytomegalovirus infection. Study details: CMV infection together with matching HLA type was indicated by public TCR beta signatures. Study-wide results and limits: Dominating the ex vivo response were TCR beta clonotypes that were CMV-specific and HLA-C-restricted.

TCRdb analysed the reads with MiXCR anew, one entry per CDR3 protein. Of some 940,000 distinct CDR3 sequences in the sample, about 33% are singletons; the top ten hold roughly 12%. This clonotype came up a few times. The antigen remains undetermined. V lost 7 bases and J 7 bases, leaving 17 bases between the germline ends. Germline CDR1 is MDHEN and CDR2 is SYDVKM. This CDR3 has 14 residues. The material was cultured CD8+ T cells from PBMCs, obtained from culture after CMV antigen stimulation. This clonotype was sampled from a human donor in good health (CMV status not recorded). Some clones in this sample may be carry-over from other donors' samples. The chain joins TRBV28 to TRBJ2-1; a possible D gene is TRBD1 (5 bases). The CDR3 loop reads CASTQAGLVNEQFF. CDR3 coding DNA: TGTGCCAGCACCCAGGCAGGGCTAGTGAATGAGCAGTTCTTC.